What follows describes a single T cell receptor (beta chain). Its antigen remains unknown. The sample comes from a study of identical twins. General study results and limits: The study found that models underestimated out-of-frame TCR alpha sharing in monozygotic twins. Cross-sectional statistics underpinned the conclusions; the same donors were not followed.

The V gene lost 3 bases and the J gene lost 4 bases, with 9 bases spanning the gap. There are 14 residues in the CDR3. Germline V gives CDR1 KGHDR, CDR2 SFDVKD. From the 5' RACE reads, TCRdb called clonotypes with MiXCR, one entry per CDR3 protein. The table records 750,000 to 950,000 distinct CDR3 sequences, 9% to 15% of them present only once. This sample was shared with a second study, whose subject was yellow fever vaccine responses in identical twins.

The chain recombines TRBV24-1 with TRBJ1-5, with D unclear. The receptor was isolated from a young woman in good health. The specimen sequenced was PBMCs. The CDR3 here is CATSDGLGNQPQHF. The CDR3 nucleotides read TGTGCCACCAGTGATGGGTTGGGAAATCAGCCCCAGCATTTT.